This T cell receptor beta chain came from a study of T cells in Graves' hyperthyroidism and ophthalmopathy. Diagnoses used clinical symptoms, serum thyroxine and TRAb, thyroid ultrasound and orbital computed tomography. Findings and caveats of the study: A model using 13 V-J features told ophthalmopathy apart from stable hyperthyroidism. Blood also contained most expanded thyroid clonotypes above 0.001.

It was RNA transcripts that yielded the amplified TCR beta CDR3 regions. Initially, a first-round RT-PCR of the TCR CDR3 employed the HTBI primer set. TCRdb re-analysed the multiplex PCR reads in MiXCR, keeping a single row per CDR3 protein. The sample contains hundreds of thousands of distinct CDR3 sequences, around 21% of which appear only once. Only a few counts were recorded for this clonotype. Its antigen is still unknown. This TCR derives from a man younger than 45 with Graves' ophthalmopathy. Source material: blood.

The CDR3 DNA is TGTGCCAGCAGCTGGGGCCTGGGGGACACCATATATTTT. Encoded protein: CASSWGLGDTIYF. The chain joins TRBV12-3 or TRBV12-4 to TRBJ1-3; perhaps TRBD1 as D (5 bases). V was shortened by 6 bases and J by 8 bases, with 14 bases between the two germline ends. The length of the CDR3 is 13 residues.